This T cell receptor beta chain emerged from a study of T cells in Graves' hyperthyroidism and ophthalmopathy. Under 3 months was the duration of disease in ophthalmopathy patients, who also had a Clinical Activity Score of at least 3 and a NOSPECS grade of at least 4. RNA transcripts were the template for amplifying TCR beta CDR3 regions. A set of HTBI primers served as the primers for a first-round RT-PCR of the TCR CDR3. TCRdb ran MiXCR on the multiplex PCR reads and lists one entry per CDR3 protein. The sample yields more than 450,000 distinct CDR3 sequences, around 20% seen once. The CDR3 contains 15 residues. V trimming: 0 bases; J trimming: 6 bases; junction bases outside the gene matches: 9. Germline V gene sequence: CDR1 DFQATT, CDR2 SNEGSKA (reference sequence).

This receptor was taken from a man aged 35-49 years with Graves' ophthalmopathy. The sample consisted of blood. The J gene is TRBJ2-7, the V gene TRBV20-1; the match to TRBD1 covers 9 bases. CDR3 sequence (DNA): TGCAGTGCTAGAGATACCGGGACAGGGATCCCCGAGCAGTACTTC. Translated: CSARDTGTGIPEQYF.